Only a few counts were recorded for the clone carrying this T cell receptor beta chain. This sample is drawn from a study of cytotoxic CD8 clonotypes in ibrutinib-treated CLL. The germline V gene has CDR1 SGHDN and CDR2 FVKESK. Trimming pared 4 bases from V and 0 bases from J, leaving 9 bases between. The CDR3 is 14 amino acids. Produced via immunoSEQ multiplex PCR; TCRdb's table is partial and in-frame only. The sample lists tens of thousands of clones, over 45% occurring once. The sequencing here drew on PBMCs, taken before ibrutinib treatment. The receptor was derived from a human donor with chronic lymphocytic leukemia. V gene TRBV14 combines with J gene TRBJ1-1; no reliable D call. The CDR3 region has the DNA TGTGCCAGCAGCCTATCCGGTGTGAACACTGAAGCTTTCTTT. Protein product: CASSLSGVNTEAFF.